Sequencing of this T cell receptor beta chain was carried out in a study of Ad26.COV2.S vaccination and SARS-CoV-2 variants (dated by TCRdb to about 2021). Concerning the study at large: Donors in the vaccine arm were drawn from COV1001, a multicentre, randomized, double-blind, placebo-controlled phase I-IIa trial testing Ad26.COV2.S in healthy adults. Blinding of investigators to trial group allocation was maintained during experiments and outcome assessment. A total of around 32 samples were included in the TCR-sequenced set, comprising roughly 19 Ad26.COV2.S vaccine recipients, 5 placebo recipients and 8 SARS-CoV-2 convalescent individuals. Ad26.COV2.S was administered intramuscularly at a dose of 5x10^10 or 1x10^11 viral particles, either as one shot or as two shots given 56 days apart. Participants in the trial were split at random into five groups of five each, receiving low-dose or high-dose Ad26.COV2.S once or twice, or else placebo on both occasions. Sequencing of the TCRbeta repertoire served to evaluate the specificity and breadth of SARS-CoV-2-reactive T cell receptors following Ad26.COV2.S vaccination. The full study reports these points: Higher spike-specific TCR breadth was observed in Ad26.COV2.S recipients than in placebo recipients (P = 0.0014). Non-spike TCR breadth was comparable between vaccine and placebo recipients, consistent with the vaccine containing only spike. Substantial breadth of spike-specific CD8+ and CD4+ T cell responses was reported after vaccination. The study was not powered for comparison of responses between vaccine doses or regimens. The authors noted that total T cell responses may have been underestimated by the TCR breadth and depth analyses.

About this clone itself: Its antigen is currently not known. Per-nucleotide qualities are absent, and no much larger clonotype sits a single base away.

CDR1 and CDR2 were assigned from the germline V gene as SNHLY and FYNNEI. The CDR3 runs 14 residues from the cysteine to the phenylalanine. Just the 42-base CDR3 DNA is kept, in frame starting at base 1. V ends up 9 bases short and J 4 bases short, with an unmatched junction base count of 9. The immunoSEQ Assay was the method used to sequence TCRbeta CDR3 regions. After extraction, genomic DNA underwent amplification by bias-controlled multiplex PCR, followed by high-throughput sequencing. In the authors' own workflow: To quantify the absolute abundance of each unique TCRbeta CDR3 region, sequences were collapsed and filtered. Usable DNA was measured by amplifying reference genes present in all nucleated cells, and TCRbeta template counts were normalized to that usable DNA to estimate T cell fraction. Repertoire TCRs were annotated as SARS-CoV-2-specific by exact matching of V gene, CDR3 amino acid sequence and J gene to a known reactive TCR set. MIRA supplied the reference SARS-CoV-2 TCR set, which was filtered for enrichment in COVID-19-positive ImmuneCODE repertoires so that public or cross-reactive TCRs were removed. Using the MIRA antigens, annotated TCRs were further analysed by specific ORF or by position within an ORF. Breadth was defined as the number of annotated unique rearrangements divided by the total number of unique productive rearrangements, and depth was defined as the summed frequency of the annotated unique rearrangements. Two-sided Wilcoxon rank-sum tests were applied when comparing TCR breadth between groups. Not all clones reach the TCRdb copy of this immuneACCESS table, which keeps in-frame sequences only. Checked studies attribute under half of the gap to unresolved V genes and leave the rest unexplained. V and J calls and clone size are copied from that table; D and trimming were computed from the DNA. The table for this sample lists 360,000 or so clones; about nine tenths of them were counted only once. 1.9% of the sample is in the top ten clones.

The sample's treatment or condition label, decoded: about 20 received Ad26.COV2.S at low or high dose, single or two shots; a few received placebo; per-sample allocation not given. Repertoires of vaccine and placebo recipients were sequenced from samples taken on day 63 after the first injection. Cohort 1b enrolled 25 adults aged 18-55 years at a single site in Boston, USA, between 29 July and 7 August 2020. Ad26.COV2.S was a replication-incompetent adenovirus type 26 vector that expressed a prefusion-stabilized SARS-CoV-2 spike protein derived from the original Wuhan strain. The sequencing used peripheral blood, collected in a trial of Ad26.COV2.S vaccine versus placebo. Here the chain combines TRBV2 and TRBJ2-7, and TRBD2 matches 10 of the central bases. This clonotype originated in a person between 18 and 65 years old who received the Ad26.COV2.S COVID-19 vaccine or a placebo. The CDR3 region: CASRSSGRGYEQYF. The sequenced DNA is TGTGCCAGTCGTTCTAGCGGGAGAGGATACGAGCAGTACTTC.